This T cell receptor beta chain was identified in a study of T cell changes during pregnancy in multiple sclerosis. V was pared by 2 bases and J by 4 bases, with 3 bases of the junction left unmatched. This CDR3 has 16 amino acids. Germline CDR1 and CDR2: MRHNA and SNTAGT. The repertoire was sequenced with immunoSEQ multiplex PCR; TCRdb's copy has only in-frame clones and lacks some. This table has more than 15,000 clones, roughly 80% appearing once. This rearrangement joins TRBV6-4 to TRBJ2-3; 13 bases align to TRBD2. The TCR was taken from a female donor in good health, enrolled as a control in a pregnancy study. The sequencing used CD8+ T cells from peripheral blood mononuclear cells, collected after pregnancy. The CDR3 sequence is CASSDGLAGEADTQYF. The CDR3 nucleotides read TGTGCCAGCAGTGACGGACTAGCGGGGGAAGCAGATACGCAGTATTTT.